Included here is one TCR beta chain sequence, with context. The antigen is not known. With random hexamers, reverse transcription was performed on about 0.5 to 1 ug of RNA. Across 54 Vbeta and 13 Jbeta, immunoSEQ multiplex PCR amplified TCR beta CDR3. TCRdb reanalysed the immunoSEQ multiplex PCR reads using MiXCR and keeps one entry per CDR3 protein. The sample includes some 190,000 distinct CDR3 sequences, approximately 93% of them seen just once. Sequencing of TCR beta was carried out in blood CD8+ and CD4+ T cells. Negative isolation yielded the CD8+ and CD4+ T cells, while FACS enriched the TEMRA cells. The entry originates in a study of CD8 T cells in Susac syndrome. Study results and caveats: TCR sequencing and HLA analysis covered a relatively small number of individuals.

Germline V lookup: CDR1 GTSNPN, CDR2 SVGIG (reference sequence). Trimming left V 5 bases short and J 3 bases short, with 10 bases between. The CDR3 contains 12 residues. The source material was CD4+ T cells from PBMCs. This receptor was obtained from a human donor in good health. The chain carries TRBV30 and TRBJ1-2, with D maybe TRBD1 (5 bases). The CDR3 sequence is CAWVGRYYGYTF. The CDR3 DNA follows: TGTGCCTGGGTGGGACGGTACTATGGCTACACCTTC.